A selection of T cell receptor beta chains follows, all from one sample in a study of cytomegalovirus exposure and HLA in healthy donors. TCRdb's table, derived via immunoSEQ multiplex PCR, lists solely in-frame clones and lacks some. The sample includes over 120,000 clones, about 77% of them seen just once. Sequencing was done on a sample of PBMCs. The receptors derive from a male donor in good health and CMV-seronegative. CDR3s include the opening cysteine and the closing phenylalanine or tryptophan. The D gene is left open where the match is weak. Some rows have no size entry. The others give once, few or many, or a class for an expanded clone.

d_call	v_call	j_call	clone_size	cdr3_nt	cdr3_aa
TRBD1	TRBV6-5	TRBJ1-2	.	TGTGCCAGCAGGGCCGGGACAGGTTTTATCTATGGCTACACCTTC	CASRAGTGFIYGYTF
TRBD1	TRBV4-1	TRBJ2-1	once	TGCGCCAGCACCACAACCGGGACAGAGCTATACAATGAGCAGTTCTTC	CASTTTGTELYNEQFF
TRBD2	TRBV5-4	TRBJ2-1	.	TGTGCCAGCAGCTCGCCGAGCGGGAGAGGTAATGAGCAGTTCTTC	CASSSPSGRGNEQFF
.	TRBV27	TRBJ2-7	.	TGTGCCAGCAGTTTGGGCACAACCTACGAGCAGTACTTC	CASSLGTTYEQYF
.	TRBV29-1	TRBJ1-2	.	TGCAGCGGTGAGGGGCAGGGAACTAACTATGGCTACACCTTC	CSGEGQGTNYGYTF
.	TRBV11-3	TRBJ2-5	.	TGTGCCAGCAGCTTAGTTCCCGGGGGGACCCAGTACTTC	CASSLVPGGTQYF
TRBD1	TRBV6-5	TRBJ1-2	.	TGTGCCAGCAGGCGCGGACAGGGGGTACCCTATGGCTACACCTTC	CASRRGQGVPYGYTF
TRBD2	TRBV13	TRBJ2-1	few	TGTGCCAGCAGGGAACTAGCGGGGGGCGGAAATAATGAGCAGTTCTTC	CASRELAGGGNNEQFF
TRBD2	TRBV9	TRBJ2-1	.	TGTGCCAGCAGCGGTAGCGGGGGGAGCTCCTACAATGAGCAGTTCTTC	CASSGSGGSSYNEQFF
.	TRBV4-1	TRBJ2-6	.	TGCGCCAGCAGCCAATTCCACCAGTCCCCTGGGGCCAACGTCCTGACTTTC	CASSQFHQSPGANVLTF
TRBD1	TRBV4-3	TRBJ2-7	.	TGCGCCAGCAGCCAAGAGACAGGGACCTACGAGCAGTACTTC	CASSQETGTYEQYF
.	TRBV4-2	TRBJ2-3	few	TGTGCCAGCAGCCTCGGGTCTCAGAGCACAGATACGCAGTATTTT	CASSLGSQSTDTQYF
TRBD1	TRBV4-2	TRBJ1-5	.	TGTGCCAGCAGCCAGTCACAGGGGGCTAGCAATCAGCCCCAGCATTTT	CASSQSQGASNQPQHF
TRBD2	TRBV28	TRBJ2-1	.	TGTGCCAGCAGGATTCTAGCGGGAGGGGCCTACAATGAGCAGTTCTTC	CASRILAGGAYNEQFF
.	TRBV12-5	TRBJ1-1	.	TGTGCTAGTGGTTTTGGGGGGGACCTAACTGAAGCTTTCTTT	CASGFGGDLTEAFF
TRBD1	TRBV10-3	TRBJ1-1	.	TGTGCCATCAGCCGGACCGAATCGACAGGGGAAACTGAAGCTTTCTTT	CAISRTESTGETEAFF
.	TRBV5-1	TRBJ2-7	.	TGCGCCAGCAGCCCAGGGGACACCAACTACGAGCAGTACTTC	CASSPGDTNYEQYF
.	TRBV20-1	TRBJ2-7	.	TGCAGTGCTAGAGGAGGCTACGAGCAGTACTTC	CSARGGYEQYF
TRBD2	TRBV13	TRBJ2-3	.	TGTGCCAGCAGCTTAGGCCGCGGCGGGAGAGCAGATACGCAGTATTTT	CASSLGRGGRADTQYF
TRBD1	TRBV27	TRBJ2-7	.	TGTGCCAGCGGCGCCGGGACAGCCTACGAGCAGTACTTC	CASGAGTAYEQYF
TRBD1	TRBV18	TRBJ2-5	.	TGTGCCAGCTCACCCCCTTCGACAGGGGGCGTCCAAGAGACCCAGTACTTC	CASSPPSTGGVQETQYF
TRBD2	TRBV2	TRBJ2-7	.	TGTGCCAGCACCCTCTTTAGCGGGGCCGAGCAGTACTTC	CASTLFSGAEQYF
.	TRBV5-1	TRBJ1-2	.	TGCGCCAGCAGCCTCGGGAATTTGGTCTTCCCTAACTATGGCTACACCTTC	CASSLGNLVFPNYGYTF